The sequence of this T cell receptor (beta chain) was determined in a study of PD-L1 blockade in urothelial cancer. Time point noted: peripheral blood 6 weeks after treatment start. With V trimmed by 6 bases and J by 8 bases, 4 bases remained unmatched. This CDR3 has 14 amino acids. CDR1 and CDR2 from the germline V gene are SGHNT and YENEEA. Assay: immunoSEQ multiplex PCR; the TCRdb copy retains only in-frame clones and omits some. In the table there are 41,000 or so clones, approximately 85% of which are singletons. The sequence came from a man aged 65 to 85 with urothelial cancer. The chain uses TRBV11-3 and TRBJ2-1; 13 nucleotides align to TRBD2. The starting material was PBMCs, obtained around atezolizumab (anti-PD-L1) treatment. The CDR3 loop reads CASSRLAGGYEQFF. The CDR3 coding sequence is TGTGCCAGCAGTCGACTAGCGGGAGGTTATGAGCAGTTCTTC. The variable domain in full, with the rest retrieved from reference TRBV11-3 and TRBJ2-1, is EAGVVQSPRYKIIEKKQPVAFWCNPISGHNTLYWYLQNLGQGPELLIRYENEEAVDDSQLPKDRFSAERLKGVDSTLKIQPAELGDSAVYLCASSRLAGGYEQFFGPGTRLTVL.